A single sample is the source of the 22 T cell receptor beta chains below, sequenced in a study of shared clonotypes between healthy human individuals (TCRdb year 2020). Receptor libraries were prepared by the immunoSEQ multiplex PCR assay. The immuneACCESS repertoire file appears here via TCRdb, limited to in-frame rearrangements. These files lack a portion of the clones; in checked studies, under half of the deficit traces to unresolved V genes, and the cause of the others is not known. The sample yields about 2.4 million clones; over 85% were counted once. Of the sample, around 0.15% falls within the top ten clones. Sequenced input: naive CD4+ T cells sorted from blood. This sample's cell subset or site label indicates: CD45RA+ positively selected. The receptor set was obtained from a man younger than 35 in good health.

CDR3 DNA sequence: TGTGCCAGCAGCTTGAGGCTAGCTGTCTCCGATACGCAGTATTTT. It yields the protein CASSLRLAVSDTQYF. This rearrangement joins TRBV5-4 to TRBJ2-3; D possibly corresponds to TRBD2 (5 bases). The CDR3 contains 15 residues. Germline V lookup: CDR1 SGHNT, CDR2 YYREEE (reference sequence). Deletions cut 1 base from V and 6 bases from J, with 15 bases between.

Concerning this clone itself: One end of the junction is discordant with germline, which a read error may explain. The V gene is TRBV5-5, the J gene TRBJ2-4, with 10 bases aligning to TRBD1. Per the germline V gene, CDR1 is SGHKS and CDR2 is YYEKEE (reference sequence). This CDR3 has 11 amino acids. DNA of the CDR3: TGTGCCAGCAGCTCGGGACAGGGGAGGAACTTC. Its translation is CASSSGQGRNF.

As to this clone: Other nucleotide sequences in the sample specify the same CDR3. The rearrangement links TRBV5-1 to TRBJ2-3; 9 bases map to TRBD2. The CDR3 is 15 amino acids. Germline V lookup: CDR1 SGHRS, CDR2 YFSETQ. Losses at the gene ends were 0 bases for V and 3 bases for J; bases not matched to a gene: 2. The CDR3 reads CASSLGGGATDTQYF. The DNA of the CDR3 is TGCGCCAGCAGCTTGGGCGGGGGGGCGACAGATACGCAGTATTTT.

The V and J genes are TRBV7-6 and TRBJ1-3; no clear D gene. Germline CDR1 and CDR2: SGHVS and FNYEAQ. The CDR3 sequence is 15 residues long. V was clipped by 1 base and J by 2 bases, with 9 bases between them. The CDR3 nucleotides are TGTGCCAGCAGCTTAGGGGCAGTCACTGGAAACACCATATATTTT. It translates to CASSLGAVTGNTIYF.

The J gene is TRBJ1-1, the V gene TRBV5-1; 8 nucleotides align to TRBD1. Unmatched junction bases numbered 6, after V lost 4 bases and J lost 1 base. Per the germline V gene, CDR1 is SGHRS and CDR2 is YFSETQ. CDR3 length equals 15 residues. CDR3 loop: CASSSQGASNTEAFF. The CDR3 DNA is TGCGCCAGCAGCAGCCAGGGGGCCTCGAACACTGAAGCTTTCTTT.

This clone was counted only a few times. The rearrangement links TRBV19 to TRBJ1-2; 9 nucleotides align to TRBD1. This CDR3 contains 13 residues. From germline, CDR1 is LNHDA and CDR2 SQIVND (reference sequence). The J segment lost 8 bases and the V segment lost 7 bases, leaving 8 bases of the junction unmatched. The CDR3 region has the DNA TGTGCCAGTACCGAACAGGGGGCTGGCGGCTACACCTTC. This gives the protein CASTEQGAGGYTF.

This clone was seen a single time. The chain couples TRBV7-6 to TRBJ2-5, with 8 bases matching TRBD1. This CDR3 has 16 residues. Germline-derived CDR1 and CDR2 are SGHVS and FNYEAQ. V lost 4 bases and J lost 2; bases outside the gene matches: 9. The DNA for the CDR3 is TGTGCCAGCAGCTCGTCCCGGGACAGGAAGCAAGAGACCCAGTACTTC. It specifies CASSSSRDRKQETQYF.

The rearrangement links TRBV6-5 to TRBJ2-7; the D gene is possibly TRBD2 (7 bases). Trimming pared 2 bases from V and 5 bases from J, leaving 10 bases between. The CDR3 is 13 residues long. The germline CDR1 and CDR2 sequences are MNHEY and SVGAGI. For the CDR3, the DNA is TGTGCCAGCAGTTACGAGGGGGGGAACGAGCAGTACTTC. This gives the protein CASSYEGGNEQYF.

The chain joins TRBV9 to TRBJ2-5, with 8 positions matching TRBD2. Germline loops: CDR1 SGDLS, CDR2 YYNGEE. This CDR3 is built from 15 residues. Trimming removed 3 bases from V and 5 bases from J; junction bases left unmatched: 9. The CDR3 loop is CASSDNGGARETQYF. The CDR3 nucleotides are TGTGCCAGCAGCGATAACGGGGGGGCTCGGGAGACCCAGTACTTC.

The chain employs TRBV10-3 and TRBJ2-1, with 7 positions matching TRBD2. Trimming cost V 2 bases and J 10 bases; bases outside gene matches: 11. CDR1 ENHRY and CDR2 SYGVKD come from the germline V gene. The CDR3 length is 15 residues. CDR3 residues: CAISEPYRRLAEQFF. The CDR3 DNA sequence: TGTGCCATCAGTGAGCCCTACAGAAGACTAGCAGAGCAGTTCTTC.

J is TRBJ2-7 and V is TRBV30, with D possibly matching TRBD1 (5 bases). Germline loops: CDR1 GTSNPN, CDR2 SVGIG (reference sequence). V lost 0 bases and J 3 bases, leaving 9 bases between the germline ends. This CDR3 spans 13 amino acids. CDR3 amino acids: CAWSVDSYYEQYF. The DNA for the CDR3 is TGTGCCTGGAGTGTTGACAGCTACTACGAGCAGTACTTC.

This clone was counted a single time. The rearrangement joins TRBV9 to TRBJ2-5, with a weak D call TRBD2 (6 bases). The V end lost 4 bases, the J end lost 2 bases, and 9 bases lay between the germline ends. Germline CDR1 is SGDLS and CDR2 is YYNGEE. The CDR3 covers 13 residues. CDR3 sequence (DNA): TGTGCCAGCAGCCGGGCGGGACAAGAGACCCAGTACTTC. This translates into CASSRAGQETQYF.

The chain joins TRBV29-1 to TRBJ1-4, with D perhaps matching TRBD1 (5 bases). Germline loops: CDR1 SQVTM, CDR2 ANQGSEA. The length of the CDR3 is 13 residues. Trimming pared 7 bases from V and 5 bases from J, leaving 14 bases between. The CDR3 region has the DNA TGCAGCGCCGGTCGGGACTTAAATGAAAAACTGTTTTTT. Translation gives CSAGRDLNEKLFF.

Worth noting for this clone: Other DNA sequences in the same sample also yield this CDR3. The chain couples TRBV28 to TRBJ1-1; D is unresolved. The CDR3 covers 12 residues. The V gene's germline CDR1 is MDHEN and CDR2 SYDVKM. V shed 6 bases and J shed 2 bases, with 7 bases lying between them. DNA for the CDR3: TGTGCCAGCAGATTAGTAAACACTGAAGCTTTCTTT. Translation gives CASRLVNTEAFF.

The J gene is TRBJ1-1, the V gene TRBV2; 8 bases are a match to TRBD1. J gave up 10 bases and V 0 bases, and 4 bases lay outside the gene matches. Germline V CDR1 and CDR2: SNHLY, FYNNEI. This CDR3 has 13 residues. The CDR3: CASSEAGTGGAFF. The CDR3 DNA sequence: TGTGCCAGCAGTGAAGCCGGGACAGGCGGAGCTTTCTTT.

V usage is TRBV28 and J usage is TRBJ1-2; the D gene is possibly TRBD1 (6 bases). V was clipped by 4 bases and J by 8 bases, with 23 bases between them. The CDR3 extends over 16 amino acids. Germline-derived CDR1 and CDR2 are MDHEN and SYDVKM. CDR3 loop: CASSSPSLGGPFGYTF. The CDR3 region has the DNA TGTGCCAGCAGTTCCCCTTCTTTGGGGGGCCCGTTCGGCTACACCTTC.

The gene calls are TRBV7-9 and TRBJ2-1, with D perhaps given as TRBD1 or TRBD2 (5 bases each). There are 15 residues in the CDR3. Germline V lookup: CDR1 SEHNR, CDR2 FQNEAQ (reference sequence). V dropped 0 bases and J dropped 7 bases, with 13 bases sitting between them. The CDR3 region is CASSLAGPPGNEQFF. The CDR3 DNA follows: TGTGCCAGCAGCTTAGCGGGACCTCCTGGGAATGAGCAGTTCTTC.

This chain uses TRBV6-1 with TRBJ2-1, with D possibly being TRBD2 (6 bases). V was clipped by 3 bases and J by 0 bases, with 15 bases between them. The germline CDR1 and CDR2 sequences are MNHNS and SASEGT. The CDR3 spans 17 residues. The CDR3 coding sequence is TGTGCCAGCAGTGAGCCCCCCCTAGCGAACTCCTACAATGAGCAGTTCTTC. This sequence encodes CASSEPPLANSYNEQFF.

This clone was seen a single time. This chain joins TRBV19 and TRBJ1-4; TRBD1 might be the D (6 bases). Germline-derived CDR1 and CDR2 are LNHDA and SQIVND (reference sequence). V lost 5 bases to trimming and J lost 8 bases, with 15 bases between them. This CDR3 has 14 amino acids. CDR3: CASSPSGGWEKLFF. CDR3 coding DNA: TGTGCCAGTAGTCCGTCGGGGGGCTGGGAAAAACTGTTTTTT. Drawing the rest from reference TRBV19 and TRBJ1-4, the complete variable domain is DGGITQSPKYLFRKEGQNVTLSCEQNLNHDAMYWYRQDPGQGLRLIYYSQIVNDFQKGDIAEGYSVSREKKESFPLTVTSAQKNPTAFYLCASSPSGGWEKLFFGSGTQLSVL.

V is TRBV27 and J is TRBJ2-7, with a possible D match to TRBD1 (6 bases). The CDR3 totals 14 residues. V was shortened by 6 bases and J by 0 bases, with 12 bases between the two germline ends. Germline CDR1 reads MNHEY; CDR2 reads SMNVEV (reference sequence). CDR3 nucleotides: TGTGCCAGCAGACAGGGCCAAGTCTCCTACGAGCAGTACTTC. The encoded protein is CASRQGQVSYEQYF.

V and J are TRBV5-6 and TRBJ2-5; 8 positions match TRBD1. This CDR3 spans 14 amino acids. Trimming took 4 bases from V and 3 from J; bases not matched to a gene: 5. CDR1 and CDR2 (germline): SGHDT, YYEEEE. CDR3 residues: CASSPGQGKETQYF. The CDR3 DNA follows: TGTGCCAGCAGCCCCGGACAGGGTAAAGAGACCCAGTACTTC.

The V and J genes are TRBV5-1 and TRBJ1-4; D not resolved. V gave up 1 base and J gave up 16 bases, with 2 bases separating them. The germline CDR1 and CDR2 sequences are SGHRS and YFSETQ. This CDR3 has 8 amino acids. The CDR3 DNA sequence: TGCGCCAGCAGCTTGTGGTTTTTT. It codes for CASSLWFF.